The T cell receptor beta chain described here comes from a study of T-cell memory formation after mild COVID-19. At the level of the study: TCR clusters were largely donor specific.

TCR alpha and TCR beta cDNA libraries carrying sample barcodes and UMIs came from 5'RACE with constant-segment primers. TCRdb recomputed calls from the 5' RACE reads with MiXCR, one row per CDR3 protein. Among around 530,000 distinct CDR3 sequences, roughly 21% were seen once, and the ten largest hold around 9.2%. CDR3 length: 15 residues. Germline-derived CDR1 and CDR2 are SGHDT and YYEEEE. The J segment lost 2 bases and the V segment lost 2 bases, leaving 4 bases of the junction unmatched. Broader study findings: Researchers found some responding clones in pre-infection memory, a sign that cross-reactive memory joined.

This clonotype was seen many times. The antigen remains unidentified. This chain links TRBV5-6 with TRBJ2-1; 7 bases agree with TRBD1. The sample comprised PBMCs or a T cell subset sorted from them (not recorded which). The source is an adult woman who had mild COVID-19 (a few samples of this study predate the infection). Cell type and time point are not known. The CDR3 nucleotides read TGTGCCAGCAGCTTCGGAAGGGGGCCCTACAATGAGCAGTTCTTC. Its translation: CASSFGRGPYNEQFF.